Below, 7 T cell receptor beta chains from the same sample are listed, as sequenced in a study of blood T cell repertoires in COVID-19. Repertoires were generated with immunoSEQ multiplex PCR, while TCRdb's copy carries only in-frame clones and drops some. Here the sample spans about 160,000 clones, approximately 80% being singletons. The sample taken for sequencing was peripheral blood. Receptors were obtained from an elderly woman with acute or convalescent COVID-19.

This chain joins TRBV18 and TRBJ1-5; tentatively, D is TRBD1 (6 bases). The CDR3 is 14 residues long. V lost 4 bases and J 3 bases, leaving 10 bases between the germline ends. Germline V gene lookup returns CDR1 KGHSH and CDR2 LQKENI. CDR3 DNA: TGTGCCAGCTCACTCGGACAGCCCAATCAGCCCCAGCATTTT. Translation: CASSLGQPNQPQHF.

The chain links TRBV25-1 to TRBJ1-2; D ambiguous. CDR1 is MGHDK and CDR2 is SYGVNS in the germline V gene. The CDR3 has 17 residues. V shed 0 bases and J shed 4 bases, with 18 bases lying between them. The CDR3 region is CASSEYYSSAPLYGYTF. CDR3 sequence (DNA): TGTGCCAGCAGTGAATATTATAGCAGCGCTCCTCTCTATGGCTACACCTTC.

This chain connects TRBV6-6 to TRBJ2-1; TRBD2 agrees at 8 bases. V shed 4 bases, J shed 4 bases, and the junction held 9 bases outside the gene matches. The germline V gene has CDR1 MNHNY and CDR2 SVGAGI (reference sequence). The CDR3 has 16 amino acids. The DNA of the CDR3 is TGTGCCAGCAGTTCGGGGGGGGGCCTCGTATACAATGAGCAGTTCTTC. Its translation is CASSSGGGLVYNEQFF.

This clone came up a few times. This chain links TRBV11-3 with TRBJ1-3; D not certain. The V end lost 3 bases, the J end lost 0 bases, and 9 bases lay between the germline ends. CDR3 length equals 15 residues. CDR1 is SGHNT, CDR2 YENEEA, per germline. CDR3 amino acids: CASSFGSLSGNTIYF. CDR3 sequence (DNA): TGTGCCAGCAGCTTCGGGAGCCTCTCTGGAAACACCATATATTTT.

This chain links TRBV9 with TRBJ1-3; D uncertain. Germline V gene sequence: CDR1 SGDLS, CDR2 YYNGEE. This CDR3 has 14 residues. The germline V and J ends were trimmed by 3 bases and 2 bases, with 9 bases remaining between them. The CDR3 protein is CASSDPGPGNTIYF. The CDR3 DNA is TGTGCCAGCAGCGACCCTGGGCCTGGAAACACCATATATTTT.

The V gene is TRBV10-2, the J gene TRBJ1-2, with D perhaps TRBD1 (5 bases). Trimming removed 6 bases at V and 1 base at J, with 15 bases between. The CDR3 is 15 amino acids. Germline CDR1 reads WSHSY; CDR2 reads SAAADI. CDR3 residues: CASRDLGQLNYGYTF. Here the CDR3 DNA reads TGCGCCAGCAGGGACCTGGGGCAGCTTAACTATGGCTACACCTTC.

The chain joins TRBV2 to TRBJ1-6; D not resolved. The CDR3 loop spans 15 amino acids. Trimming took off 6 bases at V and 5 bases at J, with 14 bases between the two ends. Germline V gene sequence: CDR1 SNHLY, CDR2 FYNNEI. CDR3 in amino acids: CASSLQTLNNSPLHF. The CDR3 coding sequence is TGTGCCAGCAGCTTACAGACCCTAAATAATTCACCCCTCCACTTT.